These T cell receptor beta chains were read from a single sample in a study of response to subunit inactivated influenza vaccine. TCRdb redid the calling of the RT-PCR reads with MiXCR, one entry per CDR3 protein. The sample contains hundreds of thousands of distinct CDR3 sequences, around 15% of which appear only once. The source was PBMCs from blood, collected less than 15 days before vaccination. The source of these receptors is a man between 50 and 59 years old who received an inactivated influenza vaccine. The CDR3 runs from the conserved cysteine through the conserved F or W. D genes are given only for firm matches. Not every row has a clone size; where given, it reads once, few, many or a size class.

abundance	d_gene	j_gene	v_gene	CDR3nt	CDR3aa
many	NA	TRBJ1-2	TRBV5-1	TGCGCCAGCAGCTTGATCGGGTCCGCTAACTATGGCTACACCTTC	CASSLIGSANYGYTF
NA	TRBD2	TRBJ2-1	TRBV12-3/TRBV12-4	TGTGCCAGCTATGACCGGGGGGGCCCCTACAATGAGCAGTTCTTC	CASYDRGGPYNEQFF
few	NA	TRBJ2-7	TRBV30	TGTGCCTTCCTCCCGGGTCCTTCAGGAGAGGATGAGCAGTACTTC	CAFLPGPSGEDEQYF
many	TRBD2	TRBJ2-1	TRBV9	TGTGCCAGCAGCGTAGGGCCCTCAGCGGGAGGGCCAAGGGAGCAGTTCTTC	CASSVGPSAGGPREQFF
few	NA	TRBJ1-4	TRBV7-2	TGTGCCAGCAGCTTAGCTTCGGGGGCAACTAATGAAAAACTGTTTTTT	CASSLASGATNEKLFF
few	TRBD2	TRBJ2-5	TRBV7-6	TGTGCCAGCAGCTTAGTAGAGGTAGCGGGAGCAGAGACCCAGTACTTC	CASSLVEVAGAETQYF
few	TRBD2	TRBJ2-1	TRBV5-1	TGCGCCAGCACCGACCCCGGCGGGGGGCGCAACAATGAGCAGTTCTTC	CASTDPGGGRNNEQFF
NA	NA	TRBJ2-1	TRBV18	TGTGCCAGCTCACCTAAACGGAGCTCCTACAATGAGCAGTTCTTC	CASSPKRSSYNEQFF
NA	NA	TRBJ1-2	TRBV6-1	TGTGCCAGCAGTGAAGGTGGTCTAAACTATGGCTACACCTTC	CASSEGGLNYGYTF
many	TRBD1	TRBJ2-5	TRBV5-1	TGCGCCAGCAGCTTGGCTGGAACAGGGGGAGAGACCCAGTACTTC	CASSLAGTGGETQYF
few	TRBD1	TRBJ1-1	TRBV2	TGTGCCAGCAGCTTGGACAGGCAAAGGAGGACTTTCTTT	CASSLDRQRRTFF
many	TRBD1	TRBJ2-7	TRBV12-3/TRBV12-4	TGTGCCAGCACCCCAGGGGGCTTCGGCGAGCAGTACTTC	CASTPGGFGEQYF
many	TRBD1	TRBJ2-7	TRBV5-1	TGCGCCAGCAGCTTGACAGGGGTCTCCTACGAGCAGTACTTC	CASSLTGVSYEQYF
many	NA	TRBJ2-1	TRBV29-1	TGCAGCGTCGAACAATCCGACAGACTCAATGAGCAGTTCTTC	CSVEQSDRLNEQFF
NA	NA	TRBJ2-7	TRBV4-2	TGTGCCAGCAGCCAGGACCTCGCTGGCGTTTGGGACGAGCAGTACTTC	CASSQDLAGVWDEQYF
NA	TRBD1	TRBJ2-7	TRBV6-5	TGTGCCAGCAGTTACTCCGGACAGGGCGGTTACGAGCAGTACTTC	CASSYSGQGGYEQYF
few	NA	TRBJ1-6	TRBV6-5	TGTGCCAGCAGTTCAGAACCACGGGAGACCGGGGATTCACCCCTCCACTTT	CASSSEPRETGDSPLHF
few	NA	TRBJ2-1	TRBV15	TGTGCCACCAGCGCCCGAGGGGCGTCTTACGGTGAGCAGTTCTTC	CATSARGASYGEQFF
many	NA	TRBJ1-6	TRBV7-8	TGTGCCAGCAGCGAGCAAGCCAATAATTCACCCCTCCACTTT	CASSEQANNSPLHF
many	NA	TRBJ2-2	TRBV4-2	TGTGCCAGCAGCCAAGATCAAGGAGTGACCGGGGAGCTGTTTTTT	CASSQDQGVTGELFF
NA	NA	TRBJ2-5	TRBV5-6	TGTGCCAGCAGCTTGGTGGCTAGCGAACAGACCCAGTACTTC	CASSLVASEQTQYF
NA	NA	TRBJ1-4	TRBV28	TGTGCCAGCAGTTTGATACACTTTGCAACTAATGAAAAACTGTTTTTT	CASSLIHFATNEKLFF
NA	TRBD2	TRBJ2-1	TRBV13	TGTGCCAGCAGCCCGTGGACTAGCGGGGGTATAAGATACAATGAGCAGTTCTTC	CASSPWTSGGIRYNEQFF
NA	TRBD1	TRBJ2-2	TRBV4-3	TGCGCCAGCAGCCAGGGGACAGGGGGCGGTACCGGGGAGCTGTTTTTT	CASSQGTGGGTGELFF
few	TRBD2	TRBJ2-3	TRBV7-9	TGTGCCGGAAAGGGAGCGGGGGAGAATACGCAGTATTTT	CAGKGAGENTQYF
NA	NA	TRBJ2-1	TRBV7-9	TGTGCCAGCAGCTTAATCACCCCTCAGGGCGAGCAGTTCTTC	CASSLITPQGEQFF
NA	NA	TRBJ2-7	TRBV7-2	TGTGCCAGCAGCTTAACCGACAAAAGGGAATACGAGCAGTACTTC	CASSLTDKREYEQYF
many	NA	TRBJ2-1	TRBV27	TGTGCCAGCAGTAGACCCGGGACATACAATGAGCAGTTCTTC	CASSRPGTYNEQFF
NA	NA	TRBJ2-2	TRBV7-2	TGTGCCAGAAGCTTAGTCTGGAGTAGCTTGGGCGGGGAGCTGTTTTTT	CARSLVWSSLGGELFF
NA	NA	TRBJ1-1	TRBV20-1	TGCAGTGCTAGAGATCCGTCGGCCAGCGAAGCTTTCTTT	CSARDPSASEAFF
NA	TRBD2	TRBJ2-3	TRBV7-2	TGTGCCAGCAGCTCGACTAGCGGACCAGATACGCAGTATTTT	CASSSTSGPDTQYF
NA	NA	TRBJ2-3	TRBV5-1	TGCGCCAGCAGCTTGGCCTATCTAGGGACAGATACGCAGTATTTT	CASSLAYLGTDTQYF
many	TRBD2	TRBJ2-5	TRBV7-9	TGTGCCAGCACCATCGGGACTACTGAGACCCAGTACTTC	CASTIGTTETQYF
NA	TRBD1	TRBJ1-1	TRBV7-6	TGTGCCAGCAGCTCCCCGGGACAGGGAGGCCCTGAAGCTTTCTTT	CASSSPGQGGPEAFF
NA	TRBD1	TRBJ2-2	TRBV6-2/TRBV6-3	TGTGCCAGCAGACGAGGGACAGGGCCCGGGGAGCTGTTTTTT	CASRRGTGPGELFF
NA	TRBD1	TRBJ2-3	TRBV6-5	TGTGCCAGCAGTTACATGGACAGGGGTAGCACAGATACGCAGTATTTT	CASSYMDRGSTDTQYF
few	TRBD2	TRBJ2-1	TRBV6-2/TRBV6-3	TGTGCCAGCAGTTACGAGCGGGGCACCTCCGGGTTCTTC	CASSYERGTSGFF
many	NA	TRBJ2-5	TRBV20-1	TGCAGTGCTAGGAGGTGGATCCAAGAGACCCAGTACTTC	CSARRWIQETQYF
NA	TRBD1	TRBJ1-5	TRBV6-5	TGTGCCAGCAGTTACTCGATCCAGGGGGCTCAGCCCCAGCATTTT	CASSYSIQGAQPQHF
NA	NA	TRBJ2-1	TRBV9	TGTGCCAGCAGCAAAGTATCTCAAACTAGGTACAATGAGCAGTTCTTC	CASSKVSQTRYNEQFF
NA	TRBD1	TRBJ2-3	TRBV20-1	TGCAGTGCTAGACAGGACAGGGCCCCCACAGATACGCAGTATTTT	CSARQDRAPTDTQYF
few	NA	TRBJ2-7	TRBV3-1	TGTGCCAGCAGCCAAGGGTCAGGGCGTGGCGAGCAGTACTTC	CASSQGSGRGEQYF
NA	TRBD2	TRBJ2-1	TRBV29-1	TGCAGCGTTGCGGGGGGCAATGAGCAGTTCTTC	CSVAGGNEQFF
NA	TRBD1	TRBJ2-7	TRBV9	TGTGCCAGCAGCCTTGGACAGGGCCTATCAAGGGACTACGAGCAGTACTTC	CASSLGQGLSRDYEQYF
many	NA	TRBJ1-1	TRBV29-1	TGCAGCACGAACCGCAGGAACACTGAAGCTTTCTTT	CSTNRRNTEAFF
NA	NA	TRBJ2-3	TRBV4-2	TGTGCCAGCAGCCGGAATTCAGATACGCAGTATTTT	CASSRNSDTQYF
NA	NA	TRBJ1-5	TRBV4-2	TGTGCCAGCAGCCAAGCGGGGTCCGGTAGCACTCAGCCCCAGCATTTT	CASSQAGSGSTQPQHF
NA	NA	TRBJ2-1	TRBV29-1	TGCAGCGTTGGAGGCAGCCACTCCTACAATGAGCAGTTCTTC	CSVGGSHSYNEQFF
many	TRBD2	TRBJ2-3	TRBV6-2/TRBV6-3	TGTGCCAGCAGGCTTAGCGGGAGCTCCCCAGATACGCAGTATTTT	CASRLSGSSPDTQYF
NA	NA	TRBJ1-2	TRBV5-6	TGTGCCAGCAGCTTGGTAGTTGAGGGGAAGAGGCACTTC	CASSLVVEGKRHF
NA	TRBD2	TRBJ2-7	TRBV2	TGTGCCAGCACAGCGGGGTACTACGAGCAGTACTTC	CASTAGYYEQYF
few	NA	TRBJ1-1	TRBV20-1	TGCAGTGCTAGGTTACAGGGCATGAACACTGAAGCTTTCTTT	CSARLQGMNTEAFF
NA	TRBD2	TRBJ2-2	TRBV28	TGTGCCAGCAGTTTCTCGACTAGCGGGAGGGCCGACACCGGGGAGCTGTTTTTT	CASSFSTSGRADTGELFF
NA	TRBD1	TRBJ2-7	TRBV2	TGTGCCAGCAGTGAATGGGGCAGGGGGCCATACGAGCAGTACTTC	CASSEWGRGPYEQYF
few	NA	TRBJ2-6	TRBV6-1	TGTGCCAGCAGTCCAACACGGGACCTCTATTCTGGGGCCAACGTCCTGACTTTC	CASSPTRDLYSGANVLTF
few	NA	TRBJ2-2	TRBV7-6	TGTGCCAGCAGCTTAGGGGTTGGTCTGAACACCGGGGAGCTGTTTTTT	CASSLGVGLNTGELFF
few	NA	TRBJ2-3	TRBV10-2	TGCGCCAGCAGTGAGTTAAGTGACACTACTACAGATACGCAGTATTTT	CASSELSDTTTDTQYF
NA	NA	TRBJ1-1	TRBV7-9	TGTGCCAGCAGCTTAGGGGTCGGGCTTCTGAACACTGAAGCTTTCTTT	CASSLGVGLLNTEAFF
few	TRBD2	TRBJ2-3	TRBV20-1	TGCAGTGCTAGTCCCGGACTAGCGGGGGTCTGGGCAGCAGATACGCAGTATTTT	CSASPGLAGVWAADTQYF
NA	NA	TRBJ1-4	TRBV9	TGTGCCAGCAGCGTCCAGGGTATGACTAATGAAAAACTGTTTTTT	CASSVQGMTNEKLFF